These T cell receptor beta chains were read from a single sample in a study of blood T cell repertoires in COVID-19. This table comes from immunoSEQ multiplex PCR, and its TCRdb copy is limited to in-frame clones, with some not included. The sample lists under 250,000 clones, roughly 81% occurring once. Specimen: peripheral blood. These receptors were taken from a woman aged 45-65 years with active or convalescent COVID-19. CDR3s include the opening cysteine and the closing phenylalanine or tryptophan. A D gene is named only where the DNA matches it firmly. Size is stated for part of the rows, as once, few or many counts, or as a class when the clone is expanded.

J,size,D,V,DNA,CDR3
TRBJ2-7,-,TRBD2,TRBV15,TGTGCCACCAGCAGAGATCTAGCGGGGGGATACGAGCAGTACTTC,CATSRDLAGGYEQYF
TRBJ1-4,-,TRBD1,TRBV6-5,TGTGCCAGCAGTTACTCGGGACAGGGACATGAAAAACTGTTTTTT,CASSYSGQGHEKLFF
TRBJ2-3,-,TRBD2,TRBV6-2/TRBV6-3,TGTGCCAGCAGTTACTTGGTGCAGAGAAGGGACCCAGGTGGGACTAGATCTACGCAGTATTTT,CASSYLVQRRDPGGTRSTQYF
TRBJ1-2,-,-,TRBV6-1,TGTGCCAGCAGTGAAGCCCGGGGCTACACCTTC,CASSEARGYTF
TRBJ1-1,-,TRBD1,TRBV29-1,TGCAGCGTTGACTCGACAGGGACATCGACTGAAGCTTTCTTT,CSVDSTGTSTEAFF
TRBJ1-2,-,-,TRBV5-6,TGTGCCAGCAGCTTGGTGGGTCAGGAGGTCGACGGCTACACCTTC,CASSLVGQEVDGYTF
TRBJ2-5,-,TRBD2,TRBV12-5,TGTGCTAGTGGTTTGAGCGGGGTGGAGACCCAGTACTTC,CASGLSGVETQYF
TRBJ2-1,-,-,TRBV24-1,TGTGCCACCTCGCTGGGGGGTCGGGATGAGCAGTTCTTC,CATSLGGRDEQFF
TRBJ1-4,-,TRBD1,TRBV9,TGTGCCAGCAGCGTAGGAGGGGGCGAGGGTGAAAAACTGTTTTTT,CASSVGGGEGEKLFF
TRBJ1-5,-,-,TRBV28,TGTGCCAGCAGTTCTCCGTACACCGGCAATCAGCCCCAGCATTTT,CASSSPYTGNQPQHF
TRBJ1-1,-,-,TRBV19,TGTGCCAGTACCCTCACGTGGGGGGGGGACACTGAAGCTTTCTTT,CASTLTWGGDTEAFF
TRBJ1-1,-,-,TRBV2,TGTGCCAGCAGTAAACAGGAGACCAAGGGAGCTTTCTTT,CASSKQETKGAFF
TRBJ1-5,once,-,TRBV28,TGTGCCAGCAGTAGCCAGGGAAAGGGCAATCAGCCCCAGCATTTT,CASSSQGKGNQPQHF
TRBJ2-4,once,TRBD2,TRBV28,TGTGCCAGCAGTTTGGGGACTAGCGGGGGGCCTCCCGCCAAAAACATTCAGTACTTC,CASSLGTSGGPPAKNIQYF
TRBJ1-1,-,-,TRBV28,TGTGCCAGCCGTCCCGCATCCCGGGGAGCGAAAATGAACACTGAAGCTTTCTTT,CASRPASRGAKMNTEAFF
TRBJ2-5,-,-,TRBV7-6,TGTGCCAGCAGCTCCCCCTTATACGGAGAGACCCAGTACTTC,CASSSPLYGETQYF
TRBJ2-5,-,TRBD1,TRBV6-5,TGTGCCAGCAGACCGACAGGGTGGGAGACCCAGTACTTC,CASRPTGWETQYF
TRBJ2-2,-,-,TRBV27,TGTGCCAGCAGTTTCTTGACCGGGGAGCTGTTTTTT,CASSFLTGELFF
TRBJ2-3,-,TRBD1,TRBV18,TGTGCCAGCTCACCGGGACAGGGTGCAGATACGCAGTATTTT,CASSPGQGADTQYF
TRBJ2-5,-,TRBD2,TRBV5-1,TGCGCCAGCAGCTTACTAGCGGGGGTAGAAGAGACCCAGTACTTC,CASSLLAGVEETQYF